One and the same sample provided the 10 T cell receptor beta chains below, sequenced in a study of T cells in Graves' hyperthyroidism and ophthalmopathy. Amplified regions were TCR beta CDR3 sequences from RNA transcripts. Initially, a first-round RT-PCR of the TCR CDR3 employed the HTBI primer set. TCRdb passed the multiplex PCR reads through MiXCR, listing each CDR3 protein once. This sample has a few hundred thousand distinct CDR3 sequences, with roughly 15% found just once. What was sequenced was blood. The receptors here all came from a woman aged 40 to 50 with Graves' ophthalmopathy.

This clonotype was picked up many times. The rearrangement links TRBV6-5 to TRBJ2-1; D unresolved. V lost 2 bases and J lost 4, with 15 bases in between. This CDR3 comprises 16 residues. The germline gives CDR1 MNHEY, CDR2 SVGAGI. The CDR3 nucleotides read TGTGCCAGCAGTTACAGTGTGGGCAGCCGTTACAATGAGCAGTTCTTC. Protein sequence: CASSYSVGSRYNEQFF.

This clonotype has a count of ten or more. The chain carries TRBV6-5 and TRBJ1-1; D uncertain. The V gene lost 2 bases and the J gene lost 0 bases, with 7 bases spanning the gap. Germline CDR1 is MNHEY and CDR2 is SVGAGI. The length of the CDR3 is 14 residues. As DNA, the CDR3 is TGTGCCAGCAGTTACGGCAGTTTGAACACTGAAGCTTTCTTT. This translates into CASSYGSLNTEAFF.

This clonotype was observed at least ten times. This chain uses TRBV7-9 with TRBJ1-2, with 9 positions matching TRBD1. Germline values: CDR1 SEHNR, CDR2 FQNEAQ (reference sequence). J was trimmed by 4 bases and V by 2 bases; bases with no gene match: 2. The CDR3 sequence is 14 residues long. Here the CDR3 reads CASSLPGQGYGYTF. CDR3 bases: TGTGCCAGCAGCTTACCGGGACAGGGCTATGGCTACACCTTC. Looking up the rest from reference TRBV7-9 and TRBJ1-2 gives the full variable domain: DTGVSQNPRHKITKRGQNVTFRCDPISEHNRLYWYRQTLGQGPEFLTYFQNEAQLEKSRLLSDRFSAERPKGSFSTLEIQRTEQGDSAMYLCASSLPGQGYGYTFGSGTRLTVV.

Turning to this clonotype: A read error may account for a junction end that differs from germline. This rearrangement joins TRBV12-3 or TRBV12-4 to TRBJ2-1; D is unresolved. The CDR3 runs 13 residues. DNA for the CDR3: TGTGCCAGCAGTTTGAACGGGTACAATGGGCAGTTCTTC. This encodes CASSLNGYNGQFF.

A note on this clonotype: This may arise from a read error, as a much more abundant clone is one base away. The chain links TRBV19 to TRBJ2-6; D perhaps matches TRBD1 (5 bases). Germline values: CDR1 LNHDA, CDR2 SQIVND (reference sequence). CDR3 length: 14 amino acids. The CDR3 region is CASGMTVGANVLTF. The CDR3 DNA reads TGTGCCAGTGGTATGACAGTCGGGGCCAACGTCCTGACTTTC.

There are many counts of this clonotype. The chain carries TRBV6-1 and TRBJ1-1, with a weak D call TRBD1 (5 bases). Trimming cost V 6 bases and J 1 base, with 18 bases left between them. CDR1 is MNHNS, CDR2 SASEGT, per germline. This CDR3 region has 16 residues. The CDR3: CASRPPVGQKNTEAFF. The CDR3 DNA is TGTGCCAGCAGACCCCCCGTGGGGCAGAAGAACACTGAAGCTTTCTTT.

As to this clonotype: A clone one base away is much larger, so this may be a read error. The rearrangement links TRBV24-1 to TRBJ1-1; no reliable D call. This CDR3 spans 13 amino acids. Germline-derived CDR1 and CDR2 are KGHDR and SFDVKD. The germline V and J ends were trimmed by 0 bases and 10 bases, with 11 bases remaining between them. Here the CDR3 DNA reads TGTGCCACCAGTGATTTGTTCGGCCGAGGAGCTTTCTTT. It yields the protein CATSDLFGRGAFF.

This clonotype was detected a few times. This sequence joins TRBV9 and TRBJ2-3; D gene ambiguous. Germline V gene data show CDR1 as SGDLS and CDR2 as YYNGEE. Trimming took 1 base from V and 6 from J, leaving 15 bases between them. This CDR3 has 15 amino acids. The CDR3: CASSVTPSSGDTQYF. The CDR3 nucleotides are TGTGCCAGCAGCGTAACACCCTCCTCAGGCGATACGCAGTATTTT. The full variable domain, in which reference TRBV9 and TRBJ2-3 provide the parts outside the CDR3, is DSGVTQTPKHLITATGQRVTLRCSPRSGDLSVYWYQQSLDQGLQFLIQYYNGEERAKGNILERFSAQQFPDLHSELNLSSLELGDSALYFCASSVTPSSGDTQYFGPGTRLTVL.

The chain carries TRBV20-1 and TRBJ1-5; possibly TRBD1 for D (5 bases). V lost 3 bases to trimming and J lost 6 bases, with 12 bases between them. CDR1 and CDR2 from the germline V gene are DFQATT and SNEGSKA (reference sequence). The length of the CDR3 is 13 residues. The CDR3 coding sequence is TGCAGTGCTAGGGGACCGTCCGGTCAGCCCCAGCATTTT. Protein: CSARGPSGQPQHF.

This clonotype was counted at least ten times. This sequence joins TRBV25-1 and TRBJ1-2, with a weak D call TRBD1 (5 bases). Trimming left V 2 bases short and J 4 bases short, with 8 bases between. The CDR3 is made up of 13 amino acids. Germline-derived CDR1 and CDR2 are MGHDK and SYGVNS. CDR3 sequence: CASSERQFYGYTF. The CDR3, as DNA: TGTGCCAGCAGTGAAAGACAGTTCTATGGCTACACCTTC.